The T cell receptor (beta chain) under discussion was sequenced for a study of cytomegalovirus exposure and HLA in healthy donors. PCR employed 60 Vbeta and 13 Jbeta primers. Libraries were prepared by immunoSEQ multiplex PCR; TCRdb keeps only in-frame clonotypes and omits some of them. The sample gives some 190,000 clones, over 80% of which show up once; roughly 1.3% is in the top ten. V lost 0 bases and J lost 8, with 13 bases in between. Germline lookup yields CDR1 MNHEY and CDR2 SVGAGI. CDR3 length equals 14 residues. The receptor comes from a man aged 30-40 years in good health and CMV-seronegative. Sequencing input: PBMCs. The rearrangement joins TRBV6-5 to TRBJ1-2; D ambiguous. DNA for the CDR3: TGTGCCAGCAGTTACTCGGGAGGAGGTGGAGGCTACACCTTC. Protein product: CASSYSGGGGGYTF.